A selection of T cell receptor beta chains follows, all from one sample in a study of OX40 agonist ivuxolimab in advanced cancers. Sequencing was performed with immunoSEQ multiplex PCR; in TCRdb, only in-frame clones are kept and a portion is missing. Of roughly 61,000 clones in the sample, 80% to 90% are singletons; the top ten hold more than 1.5%. The sequenced sample was CD4+ or CD8+ T cells sorted from blood, obtained in a trial of the OX40 agonist ivuxolimab. The source of these receptors is an adult with an advanced solid tumor such as melanoma, head and neck, liver or kidney cancer. Each CDR3 is given with its conserved first and last residue. A D gene is named only where the DNA matches it firmly. The listing skips clone size in some rows; elsewhere it reads once, few, many or a size class.

-	TRBV5-1	TRBJ1-1	-	CASSLVVAGNTEAFF	TGCGCCAGCAGCTTGGTAGTCGCGGGGAACACTGAAGCTTTCTTT
-	TRBV13	TRBJ1-5	TRBD1	CASSSSAGTVIGNQPQHF	TGTGCCAGCAGCAGCTCCGCCGGGACAGTAATTGGCAATCAGCCCCAGCATTTT
few	TRBV6-5	TRBJ2-7	TRBD1	CASSYRDRGPYEQYF	TGTGCCAGCAGTTACAGGGACAGGGGACCCTACGAGCAGTACTTC
once	TRBV19	TRBJ2-5	TRBD1	CASSTGTAPGTQYF	TGTGCCAGTAGTACCGGGACAGCCCCAGGGACCCAGTACTTC
-	TRBV28	TRBJ2-2	-	CASRLGGSTAELFF	TGTGCCAGCAGGCTCGGGGGTAGCACCGCGGAGCTGTTTTTT
once	TRBV7-2	TRBJ1-5	-	CASSLTWGIDQPQHF	TGTGCCAGCAGCTTAACGTGGGGGATCGATCAGCCCCAGCATTTT
-	TRBV23-1	TRBJ2-1	-	CASSQARQDEQFF	TGCGCCAGCAGTCAAGCCCGACAAGATGAGCAGTTCTTC
-	TRBV15	TRBJ2-5	-	CATSFRQGIRETQYF	TGTGCCACCAGCTTTCGCCAGGGGATCCGGGAGACCCAGTACTTC
-	TRBV10-3	TRBJ1-1	-	CATRLREGDTEAFF	TGTGCCACCCGCCTTAGGGAGGGGGACACTGAAGCTTTCTTT
-	TRBV18	TRBJ2-5	-	CASSPPGGGKQETQYF	TGTGCCAGCTCACCACCGGGCGGGGGCAAACAAGAGACCCAGTACTTC
-	TRBV2	TRBJ2-2	-	CASSNSFFSGTAINTGELFF	TGTGCCAGCAGCAACTCCTTCTTTTCGGGAACAGCTATTAACACCGGGGAGCTGTTTTTT
-	TRBV10-2	TRBJ2-7	TRBD1	CASSESTQGQGASLYEQYF	TGCGCCAGCAGTGAGTCGACCCAGGGACAGGGGGCATCGTTGTACGAGCAGTACTTC
-	TRBV7-9	TRBJ1-5	-	CASSLPGDNQPQHF	TGTGCCAGCAGCTTACCAGGGGACAATCAGCCCCAGCATTTT
-	TRBV18	TRBJ1-5	-	CASSPSDNQPQHF	TGTGCCAGCTCACCTTCAGACAATCAGCCCCAGCATTTT
-	TRBV2	TRBJ1-2	-	CASSEVRIGITFYGYTF	TGTGCCAGCAGTGAAGTAAGGATTGGGATTACCTTCTATGGCTACACCTTC
-	TRBV27	TRBJ2-5	-	CASSTRQQETQYF	TGTGCCAGCAGTACCCGACAGCAAGAGACCCAGTACTTC
-	TRBV6-6	TRBJ1-1	-	CASSPDSTGINTEAFF	TGTGCCAGCAGTCCAGACTCGACAGGCATAAACACTGAAGCTTTCTTT
few	TRBV7-2	TRBJ1-3	-	CASREKRAGNTIYF	TGTGCCAGCAGGGAGAAGCGGGCTGGAAACACCATATATTTT
-	TRBV19	TRBJ1-5	-	CASSIEGRGLNQPQHF	TGTGCCAGTAGTATAGAGGGACGGGGCCTCAATCAGCCCCAGCATTTT
-	TRBV6-1	TRBJ2-3	TRBD2	CATLAGVIDTQYF	TGTGCCACCCTAGCGGGAGTTATAGATACGCAGTATTTT
few	TRBV27	TRBJ2-7	-	CASRRGTPLYEQYF	TGTGCCAGCAGGCGTGGGACCCCCCTCTACGAGCAGTACTTC
-	TRBV27	TRBJ1-1	-	CASSNRVLGIRSTEAFF	TGTGCCAGCAGCAACAGGGTTCTTGGTATTCGGTCCACTGAAGCTTTCTTT
-	TRBV19	TRBJ1-3	-	CASTDSSSGNTIYF	TGTGCCAGTACCGACTCCAGCTCTGGAAACACCATATATTTT
-	TRBV6-6	TRBJ1-1	TRBD1	CASTYRGANTEAFF	TGTGCCAGCACCTACAGGGGGGCGAACACTGAAGCTTTCTTT
-	TRBV19	TRBJ2-7	-	CATSGQFLYEQYF	TGTGCCACCTCGGGGCAGTTTCTTTACGAGCAGTACTTC
once	TRBV2	TRBJ2-7	-	CASSLQGKGPYEQYF	TGTGCCAGCAGCCTACAGGGTAAGGGACCCTACGAGCAGTACTTC